This T cell receptor beta chain was obtained from a study of blood T cell repertoires in COVID-19. Whole-study context: Sample material is recorded as cDNA or gDNA derived from T cells, B-cell-depleted T cells, or PBMCs.

Authors' processing steps: Researchers report that nucleated cell counts were estimated from reference gene primer amplification. Generated by immunoSEQ multiplex PCR, the TCRdb table keeps only in-frame clones and is missing some. V and J calls and clone size follow that table, whereas D and trimming were derived from the DNA. Found here are 270,000 or so clones, 89% of them singletons; the top ten hold 0.9% to 1%. The V and J ends lost 2 bases and 11 bases, in that order; junction bases with no gene match: 11. Germline-derived CDR1 and CDR2 are MNHEY and SMNVEV (reference sequence). This CDR3 is 15 amino acids long.

This receptor was obtained from a woman aged 40 to 55 who had recovered from COVID-19. Sequencing was done on a sample of peripheral blood. The V and J genes are TRBV27 and TRBJ1-5; 8 bases map to TRBD1. The CDR3 sequence: CASSLTGQGFGAQHF. CDR3 nucleotide sequence: TGTGCCAGCAGTTTAACTGGACAGGGCTTTGGAGCCCAGCATTTT.